This T cell receptor beta chain was identified in a study of control samples from healthy donors and cancer patients. Losses at the gene ends were 6 bases for V and 2 bases for J; bases not matched to a gene: 11. CDR3 length: 16 residues. Looked up from germline, CDR1 is SGHRS and CDR2 is YFSETQ. Measured with immunoSEQ multiplex PCR; TCRdb has only the in-frame clones, and not every one. This table has nearly 55,000 clones, around 96% appearing once. The clonotype comes from a woman in her twenties or thirties in good health. The sample consisted of blood. V and J are TRBV5-1 and TRBJ2-1; 7 bases match TRBD2. The CDR3 sequence is CASTAGGTQAYNEQFF. CDR3 nucleotide sequence: TGCGCCAGCACCGCCGGGGGGACCCAAGCCTACAATGAGCAGTTCTTC.